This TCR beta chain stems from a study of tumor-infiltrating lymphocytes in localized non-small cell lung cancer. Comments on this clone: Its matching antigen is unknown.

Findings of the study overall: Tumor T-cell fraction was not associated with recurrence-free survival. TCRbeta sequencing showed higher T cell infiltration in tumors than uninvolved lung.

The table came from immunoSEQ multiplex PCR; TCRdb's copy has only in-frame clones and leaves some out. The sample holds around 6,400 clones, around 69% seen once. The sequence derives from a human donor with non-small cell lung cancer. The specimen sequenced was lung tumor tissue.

The CDR3 bases are TGTGCCAGCAGTTCGAGGGTCAGGTACAATGAGCAGTTCTTC. This codes for CASSSRVRYNEQFF. The chain combines TRBV27 with TRBJ2-1, with D possibly matching TRBD2 (5 bases). Trimming cost V 4 bases and J 4 bases, with 11 bases left between them. Per germline, CDR1 MNHEY and CDR2 SMNVEV (reference sequence). The length of the CDR3 is 14 residues.